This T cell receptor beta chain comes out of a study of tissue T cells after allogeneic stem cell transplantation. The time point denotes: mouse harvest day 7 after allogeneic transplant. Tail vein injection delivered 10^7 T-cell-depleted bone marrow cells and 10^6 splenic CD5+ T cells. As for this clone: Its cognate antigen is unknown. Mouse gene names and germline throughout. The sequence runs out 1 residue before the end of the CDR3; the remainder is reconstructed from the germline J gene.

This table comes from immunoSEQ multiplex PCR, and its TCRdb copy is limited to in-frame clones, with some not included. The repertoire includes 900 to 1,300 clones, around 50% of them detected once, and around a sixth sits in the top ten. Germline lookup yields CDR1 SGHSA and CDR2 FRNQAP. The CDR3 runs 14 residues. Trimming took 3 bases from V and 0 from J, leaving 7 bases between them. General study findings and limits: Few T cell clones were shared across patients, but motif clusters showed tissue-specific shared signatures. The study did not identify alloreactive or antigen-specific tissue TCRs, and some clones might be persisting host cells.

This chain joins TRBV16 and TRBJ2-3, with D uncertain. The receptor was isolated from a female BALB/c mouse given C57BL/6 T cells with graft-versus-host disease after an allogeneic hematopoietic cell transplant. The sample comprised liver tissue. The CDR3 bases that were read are TGTGCAAGCAGCTTGACATCTAGTGCAGAAACGCTGTAT. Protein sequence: CASSLTSSAETLY. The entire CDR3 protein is CASSLTSSAETLYF.